This T cell receptor beta chain was captured in a study of blood T cell repertoires in COVID-19. In the study overall: The United States, Italy and Spain supplied acute and convalescent COVID-19 samples. T cells, B-cell-depleted T cells, or PBMCs provided the cDNA or gDNA that served as material.

The germline V gene encodes CDR1 MDHEN and CDR2 SYDVKM. Trimming took 5 bases from V and 1 from J, leaving 8 bases between them. This CDR3 contains 13 residues. Authors' methods: The authors estimated nucleated cell counts from reference gene primer amplification. Here immunoSEQ multiplex PCR was the method, and the copy in TCRdb shows in-frame clones only, minus some. That table is the source of V, J and clone size, and D and trimming were worked out from the DNA. The sample lists fewer than 400,000 clones, 85% occurring once. The V and J genes are TRBV28 and TRBJ1-2; possibly TRBD1 for D (5 bases). The receptor was isolated from a woman in her late teens or twenties with acute or convalescent COVID-19. The sample was peripheral blood. The CDR3 here is CASSNRFNYGYTF. The CDR3, as DNA: TGTGCCAGCAGTAACAGGTTTAACTATGGCTACACCTTC.